This is a list of T cell receptor beta chains from one sample in a study of identical twins. TCRdb analysed the 5' RACE reads with MiXCR anew, one entry per CDR3 protein. This table holds roughly 230,000 distinct CDR3 sequences, roughly 8% found once. The same sample was also used in a study of yellow fever vaccine responses in identical twins.

Sample: CD8+ T cells sorted from blood. Receptors were obtained from a woman between 18 and 29 years old in good health. Both conserved end residues are part of each CDR3. D genes are given only for firm matches. Rows may omit the clone size; those that give it use once, few, many or a size class.

D gene: -
J gene: TRBJ2-1
V gene: TRBV12-3/TRBV12-4
clone size: few
CDR3 DNA: TGTGCCAGCAGTCCGGGGACATCCATGAGCGGCAACAATGAGCAGTTCTTC
CDR3 protein: CASSPGTSMSGNNEQFF

D gene: -
J gene: TRBJ1-2
V gene: TRBV10-3
clone size: few
CDR3 DNA: TGTGCCATCAACCCGACAGGAATCTATGGCTACACCTTC
CDR3 protein: CAINPTGIYGYTF

D gene: TRBD1
J gene: TRBJ1-2
V gene: TRBV6-2/TRBV6-3
clone size: few
CDR3 DNA: TGTGCCAGCAATCATGACAGGGAAGGCGACTATGGCTACACCTTC
CDR3 protein: CASNHDREGDYGYTF

D gene: -
J gene: TRBJ2-3
V gene: TRBV13
clone size: few
CDR3 DNA: TGTGCCAGCAGTTCCCGGGAGACGAGGAGCACAGATACGCAGTATTTT
CDR3 protein: CASSSRETRSTDTQYF

D gene: TRBD1
J gene: TRBJ1-2
V gene: TRBV20-1
clone size: many
CDR3 DNA: TGCAGTGCTAGAGTGTTGGGACAGGATCTCGGAGGCTACACCTTC
CDR3 protein: CSARVLGQDLGGYTF

D gene: -
J gene: TRBJ2-7
V gene: TRBV25-1
clone size: -
CDR3 DNA: TGTGCCACCAGCCTAGGGGGCGAGCAGTACTTC
CDR3 protein: CATSLGGEQYF

D gene: TRBD2
J gene: TRBJ2-1
V gene: TRBV4-3
clone size: many
CDR3 DNA: TGCGCCAGCAGCCAGGAGGTGGCGGGAGGGTCCAATGAGCAGTTCTTC
CDR3 protein: CASSQEVAGGSNEQFF

D gene: -
J gene: TRBJ2-7
V gene: TRBV29-1
clone size: many
CDR3 DNA: TGCAGCGTTGAATTCGGGTCAGGGGGGACCTACGAGCAGTACTTC
CDR3 protein: CSVEFGSGGTYEQYF

D gene: -
J gene: TRBJ2-2
V gene: TRBV15
clone size: many
CDR3 DNA: TGTGCCACCAGCAGAGTGGGGTTCGGGGAGCTGTTTTTT
CDR3 protein: CATSRVGFGELFF

D gene: TRBD2
J gene: TRBJ2-7
V gene: TRBV28
clone size: -
CDR3 DNA: TGTGCCAGCAGTCTTGACTGGCCAAGCGGGAGGGCATCGCAGTACTTC
CDR3 protein: CASSLDWPSGRASQYF

D gene: -
J gene: TRBJ2-1
V gene: TRBV5-6
clone size: -
CDR3 DNA: TGTGCCAGCAGCTTGACGCTGACAGCTAACAATGAGCAGTTCTTC
CDR3 protein: CASSLTLTANNEQFF

D gene: -
J gene: TRBJ1-1
V gene: TRBV7-9
clone size: many
CDR3 DNA: TGTGCCAGCAGCTTGGCAGGGCTGGATGCTTTCTTT
CDR3 protein: CASSLAGLDAFF

D gene: -
J gene: TRBJ1-1
V gene: TRBV4-2
clone size: -
CDR3 DNA: TGTGCCAGCAGCCAAGGGGAGGGTCTCACTGAAGCTTTCTTT
CDR3 protein: CASSQGEGLTEAFF

D gene: TRBD2
J gene: TRBJ2-1
V gene: TRBV4-2
clone size: many
CDR3 DNA: TGTGCCAGCAGCCAACCTGGACTAGCGGGGGGTAGCTCCTACAATGAGCAGTTCTTC
CDR3 protein: CASSQPGLAGGSSYNEQFF

D gene: -
J gene: TRBJ1-5
V gene: TRBV6-5
clone size: -
CDR3 DNA: TGTGCCAGCAGTTACTCGGCTAGCAATCAGCCCCAGCATTTT
CDR3 protein: CASSYSASNQPQHF

D gene: -
J gene: TRBJ1-5
V gene: TRBV6-2/TRBV6-3
clone size: few
CDR3 DNA: TGTGCCAGTCAGTGGCAGGATGAGAATCAGCCCCAGCATTTT
CDR3 protein: CASQWQDENQPQHF

D gene: -
J gene: TRBJ2-6
V gene: TRBV2
clone size: once
CDR3 DNA: TGTGCCAGCAGTCCTCCCCTCGGGGCCAACGTCCTGACTTTC
CDR3 protein: CASSPPLGANVLTF

D gene: -
J gene: TRBJ1-2
V gene: TRBV29-1
clone size: few
CDR3 DNA: TGCAGCGTTGAAGATATTTACGGCTACACCTTC
CDR3 protein: CSVEDIYGYTF

D gene: -
J gene: TRBJ2-3
V gene: TRBV7-8
clone size: few
CDR3 DNA: TGTGCCAGCAGGGCAGGGGTTCCCCTCACAGATACGCAGTATTTT
CDR3 protein: CASRAGVPLTDTQYF

D gene: TRBD1
J gene: TRBJ1-3
V gene: TRBV29-1
clone size: many
CDR3 DNA: TGCAGCGTTGAATCTGGGACAGGGTTTAATGGAAACACCATATATTTT
CDR3 protein: CSVESGTGFNGNTIYF

D gene: -
J gene: TRBJ1-1
V gene: TRBV7-9
clone size: few
CDR3 DNA: TGTGCCAGCAGCTCCACCGAGGGTGACACTGAAGCTTTCTTT
CDR3 protein: CASSSTEGDTEAFF

D gene: TRBD1
J gene: TRBJ2-3
V gene: TRBV28
clone size: -
CDR3 DNA: TGTGCCAGCAGGACACAGCTGGACAGGACGAGCACAGATACGCAGTATTTT
CDR3 protein: CASRTQLDRTSTDTQYF

D gene: TRBD2
J gene: TRBJ2-1
V gene: TRBV6-2/TRBV6-3
clone size: -
CDR3 DNA: TGTGCCAGCAGTTACATGGCGCCAGGGGTTACCGGGAGGGCCTTCAATGAGCAGTTCTTC
CDR3 protein: CASSYMAPGVTGRAFNEQFF

D gene: -
J gene: TRBJ2-7
V gene: TRBV20-1
clone size: many
CDR3 DNA: TGCAGTGCTAGCCCGGGTAGCGACTTC
CDR3 protein: CSASPGSDF

D gene: TRBD1
J gene: TRBJ2-7
V gene: TRBV6-5
clone size: -
CDR3 DNA: TGTGCCAGCAGTTACTCCCGGACAGGGAACGAGCAGTACTTC
CDR3 protein: CASSYSRTGNEQYF

D gene: -
J gene: TRBJ1-1
V gene: TRBV5-4
clone size: many
CDR3 DNA: TGTGCCAGCAGCTTGGAGACAGGTGGGGCTTTCTTT
CDR3 protein: CASSLETGGAFF

D gene: -
J gene: TRBJ2-1
V gene: TRBV11-2
clone size: -
CDR3 DNA: TGTGCCAGCAGTCTCGAAACCTTCGAGCAGTTCTTC
CDR3 protein: CASSLETFEQFF

D gene: -
J gene: TRBJ2-1
V gene: TRBV6-8
clone size: many
CDR3 DNA: TGTGCCAGCAGTTTCGGACTAACGGGGTCCTACAATGAGCAGTTCTTC
CDR3 protein: CASSFGLTGSYNEQFF

D gene: -
J gene: TRBJ2-1
V gene: TRBV29-1
clone size: few
CDR3 DNA: TGCAGCGGTCTCAAAGGGAGTACTGAGCAGTTCTTC
CDR3 protein: CSGLKGSTEQFF

D gene: -
J gene: TRBJ2-5
V gene: TRBV2
clone size: many
CDR3 DNA: TGTGCCAGCAGTAATGGGGTAGGCAAAGAGACCCAGTACTTC
CDR3 protein: CASSNGVGKETQYF

D gene: -
J gene: TRBJ2-7
V gene: TRBV7-9
clone size: many
CDR3 DNA: TGTGCCAGCAGCTTAGATCCGCCGGAGCTTTTCCACGAGCAGTACTTC
CDR3 protein: CASSLDPPELFHEQYF

D gene: TRBD2
J gene: TRBJ2-3
V gene: TRBV4-2
clone size: -
CDR3 DNA: TGTGCCAGCAGCCAAGCCCACCCGGGTAGCGGGAGTGCAGATACGCAGTATTTT
CDR3 protein: CASSQAHPGSGSADTQYF

D gene: -
J gene: TRBJ2-1
V gene: TRBV11-2
clone size: many
CDR3 DNA: TGTGCCAGCAGCTTAGTAGTTCTCGATGAGCAGTTCTTC
CDR3 protein: CASSLVVLDEQFF

D gene: TRBD2
J gene: TRBJ2-3
V gene: TRBV4-3
clone size: many
CDR3 DNA: TGCGCCAGCAGCCAAGATCGCACTAGCGGACCCACAGATACGCAGTATTTT
CDR3 protein: CASSQDRTSGPTDTQYF

D gene: -
J gene: TRBJ2-7
V gene: TRBV10-3
clone size: -
CDR3 DNA: TGTGCCATCATGGGTGGCAGGGAGACCTACGAGCAGTACTTC
CDR3 protein: CAIMGGRETYEQYF

D gene: TRBD2
J gene: TRBJ2-5
V gene: TRBV5-1
clone size: -
CDR3 DNA: TGCGCCAGCAGCTCCCAACTAGCGGGGGCGGGAGAGACCCAGTACTTC
CDR3 protein: CASSSQLAGAGETQYF

D gene: -
J gene: TRBJ1-4
V gene: TRBV7-8
clone size: -
CDR3 DNA: TGTGCCAGCAGCTTAGGTGGTCTTAGCACGACTAATGAAAAACTGTTTTTT
CDR3 protein: CASSLGGLSTTNEKLFF

D gene: -
J gene: TRBJ2-7
V gene: TRBV6-2/TRBV6-3
clone size: -
CDR3 DNA: TGTGCCAGCAGTCCCCCAGGGTTAAGCTACGAGCAGTACTTC
CDR3 protein: CASSPPGLSYEQYF

D gene: -
J gene: TRBJ2-7
V gene: TRBV28
clone size: few
CDR3 DNA: TGTGCCAGCGCGAGGGGGTCCTACGAGCAGTACTTC
CDR3 protein: CASARGSYEQYF

D gene: -
J gene: TRBJ2-1
V gene: TRBV19
clone size: once
CDR3 DNA: TGTGCCAGTAGTATTGGGTTTGGGGACTCCTACAATGAGCAGTTCTTC
CDR3 protein: CASSIGFGDSYNEQFF

D gene: TRBD2
J gene: TRBJ2-7
V gene: TRBV20-1
clone size: -
CDR3 DNA: TGCAGTGCTCCGACACCGGAGCGGGGATGGTACGAGCAGTACTTC
CDR3 protein: CSAPTPERGWYEQYF

D gene: TRBD2
J gene: TRBJ2-1
V gene: TRBV9
clone size: few
CDR3 DNA: TGTGCCAGCAGCCCGGGGACTAGCGGGATAGCTTACAATGAGCAGTTCTTC
CDR3 protein: CASSPGTSGIAYNEQFF

D gene: -
J gene: TRBJ1-1
V gene: TRBV5-1
clone size: -
CDR3 DNA: TGCGCCAGCAGCTTTACGTCGGGCACTGAAGCTTTCTTT
CDR3 protein: CASSFTSGTEAFF

D gene: -
J gene: TRBJ2-6
V gene: TRBV4-3
clone size: few
CDR3 DNA: TGCGCCAGCAGCCAAGCCGTTGGTGGGGCCAACGTCCTGACTTTC
CDR3 protein: CASSQAVGGANVLTF

D gene: -
J gene: TRBJ2-1
V gene: TRBV27
clone size: few
CDR3 DNA: TGTGCCAGCAGTTTAGGACCGGGCAGGGATGAGCAGTTCTTC
CDR3 protein: CASSLGPGRDEQFF

D gene: -
J gene: TRBJ2-3
V gene: TRBV14
clone size: many
CDR3 DNA: TGTGCCAGCAGCCAACTTCCAGGGAGCACAGATACGCAGTATTTT
CDR3 protein: CASSQLPGSTDTQYF

D gene: -
J gene: TRBJ2-5
V gene: TRBV7-8
clone size: few
CDR3 DNA: TGTGCCAGCAGCTGGGCGCGGTGGCAAGAGACCCAGTACTTC
CDR3 protein: CASSWARWQETQYF

D gene: -
J gene: TRBJ2-3
V gene: TRBV3-1
clone size: many
CDR3 DNA: TGTGCCAGCAGCCAAGAAATAGCTCCAGATACGCAGTATTTT
CDR3 protein: CASSQEIAPDTQYF

D gene: TRBD2
J gene: TRBJ2-7
V gene: TRBV9
clone size: few
CDR3 DNA: TGTGCCAGCAGCGTAGGAACTAGCGGGAGGGACGAGCAGTACTTC
CDR3 protein: CASSVGTSGRDEQYF

D gene: TRBD1
J gene: TRBJ1-1
V gene: TRBV4-1
clone size: many
CDR3 DNA: TGCGCCAGCAGCCGGGGACAGGGAAGGGATGAAGCTTTCTTT
CDR3 protein: CASSRGQGRDEAFF

D gene: -
J gene: TRBJ2-3
V gene: TRBV5-1
clone size: many
CDR3 DNA: TGCGCCAGCAGCTTGTGGGGTTTAGATACGCAGTATTTT
CDR3 protein: CASSLWGLDTQYF

D gene: TRBD1
J gene: TRBJ2-2
V gene: TRBV7-8
clone size: -
CDR3 DNA: TGTGCGAGCAGCTTAGTACTCGTGGCAGGGGGCGATGGCACCGGGGAGCTGTTTTTT
CDR3 protein: CASSLVLVAGGDGTGELFF